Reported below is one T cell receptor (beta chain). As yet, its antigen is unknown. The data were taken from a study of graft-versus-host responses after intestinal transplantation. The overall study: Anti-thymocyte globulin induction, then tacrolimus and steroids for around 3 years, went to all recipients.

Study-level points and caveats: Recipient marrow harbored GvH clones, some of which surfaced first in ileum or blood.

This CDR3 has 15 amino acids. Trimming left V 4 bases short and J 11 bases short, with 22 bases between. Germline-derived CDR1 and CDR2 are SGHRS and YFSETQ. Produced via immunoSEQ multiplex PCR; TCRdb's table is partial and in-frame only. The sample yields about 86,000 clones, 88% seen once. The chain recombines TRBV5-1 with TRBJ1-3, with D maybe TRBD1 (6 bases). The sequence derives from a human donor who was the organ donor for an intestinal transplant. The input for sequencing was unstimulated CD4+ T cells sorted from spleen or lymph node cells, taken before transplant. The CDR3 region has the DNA TGCGCCAGCAGCCCGAGACCGGGAGGGGGGGTCCCCATATATTTT. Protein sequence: CASSPRPGGGVPIYF.